In its sample, the clone carrying this T cell receptor beta chain was seen a few times. Germline V gene data show CDR1 as LNHNV and CDR2 as YYDKDF (reference sequence). This CDR3 is built from 13 residues. V lost 1 base and J lost 8, with 11 bases in between. This sample was included in a study of response to subunit inactivated influenza vaccine. MiXCR was run by TCRdb on the RT-PCR reads, yielding one entry per CDR3 protein. This sample carries 250,000 to 350,000 distinct CDR3 sequences, around 22% of them seen once, and the ten largest clones take approximately 10%. The V call is TRBV15, the J call TRBJ1-1; possibly TRBD1 for D (5 bases). The sequencing used PBMCs from blood, collected 21 months after vaccination. The receptor was derived from a man between 45 and 75 years old who received an inactivated influenza vaccine. CDR3 protein: CATSRAPGGEAFF. The CDR3 region has the DNA TGTGCCACCAGCAGAGCACCGGGGGGGGAAGCTTTCTTT.